This T cell receptor beta chain was recovered during a study of blood T cell repertoires in COVID-19. In the study overall: Collection of acute and convalescent COVID-19 samples took place in the United States, Italy and Spain. Sample material is recorded as cDNA or gDNA derived from T cells, B-cell-depleted T cells, or PBMCs.

Authors' analysis steps: Quantification of nucleated cells was approximated via reference gene primer amplification. Data came from immunoSEQ multiplex PCR; TCRdb stores just in-frame clones and leaves some out. D and trimming come from the DNA, and the V and J calls and clone size come from that table. Found here are about 150,000 clones, 75% to 90% of them singletons; the top ten hold approximately 40%. The CDR3 extends over 14 amino acids. V was shortened by 3 bases and J by 5 bases, with 13 bases between the two germline ends. CDR1 and CDR2 (germline): ENHRY, SYGVKD. Sequenced: peripheral blood. The rearrangement uses TRBV10-3 and TRBJ2-5; possibly TRBD2 for D (6 bases). The clonotype originates from a human donor in a cohort sampled during active COVID-19. The CDR3 coding sequence is TGTGCCATCAGTGATCCCGCCGGAGGGGAGACCCAGTACTTC. Encoded protein: CAISDPAGGETQYF.